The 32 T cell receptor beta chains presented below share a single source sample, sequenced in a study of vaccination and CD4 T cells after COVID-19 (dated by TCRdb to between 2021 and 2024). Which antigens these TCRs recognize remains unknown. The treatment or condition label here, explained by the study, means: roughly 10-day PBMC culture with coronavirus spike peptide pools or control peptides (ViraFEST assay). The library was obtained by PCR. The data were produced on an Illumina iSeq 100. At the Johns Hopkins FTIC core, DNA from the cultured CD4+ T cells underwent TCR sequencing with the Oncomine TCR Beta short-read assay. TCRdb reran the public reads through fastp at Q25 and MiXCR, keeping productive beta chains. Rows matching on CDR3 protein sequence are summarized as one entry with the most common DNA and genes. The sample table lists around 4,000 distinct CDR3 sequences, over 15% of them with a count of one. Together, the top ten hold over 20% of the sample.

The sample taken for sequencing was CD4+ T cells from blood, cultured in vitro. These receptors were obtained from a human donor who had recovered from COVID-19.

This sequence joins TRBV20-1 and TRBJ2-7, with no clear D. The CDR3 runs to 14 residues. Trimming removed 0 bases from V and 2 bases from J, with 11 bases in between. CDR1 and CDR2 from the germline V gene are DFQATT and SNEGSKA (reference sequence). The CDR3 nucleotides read TGCAGTGCTAGAGATAATCCTCTTCCCTACGAGCAGTACTTC. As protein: CSARDNPLPYEQYF.

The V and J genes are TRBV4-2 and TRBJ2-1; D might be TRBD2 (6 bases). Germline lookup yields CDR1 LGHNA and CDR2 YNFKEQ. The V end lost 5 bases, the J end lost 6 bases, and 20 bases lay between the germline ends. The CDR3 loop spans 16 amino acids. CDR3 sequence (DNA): TGTGCCAGCAGCACCCGGTCGGACTACCTGGGCAATGAGCAGTTCTTC. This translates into CASSTRSDYLGNEQFF.

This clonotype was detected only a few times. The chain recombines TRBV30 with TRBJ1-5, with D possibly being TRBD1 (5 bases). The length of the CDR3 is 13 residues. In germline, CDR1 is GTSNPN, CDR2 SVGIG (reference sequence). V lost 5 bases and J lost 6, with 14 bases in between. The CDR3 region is CAWAGQGGQPQHF. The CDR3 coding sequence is TGTGCCTGGGCAGGGCAGGGCGGTCAGCCCCAGCATTTT.

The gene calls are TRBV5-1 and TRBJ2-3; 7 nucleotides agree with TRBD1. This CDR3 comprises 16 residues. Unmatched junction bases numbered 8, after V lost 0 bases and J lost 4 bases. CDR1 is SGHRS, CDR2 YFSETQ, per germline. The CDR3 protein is CASSLVALTGPDTQYF. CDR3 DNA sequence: TGCGCCAGCAGCTTGGTCGCTTTGACAGGGCCAGATACGCAGTATTTT.

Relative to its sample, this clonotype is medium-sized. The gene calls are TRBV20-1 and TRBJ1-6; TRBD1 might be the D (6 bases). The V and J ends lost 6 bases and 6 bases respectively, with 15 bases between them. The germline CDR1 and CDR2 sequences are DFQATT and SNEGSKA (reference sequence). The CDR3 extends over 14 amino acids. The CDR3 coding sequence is TGCAGTGCACTCAGGACAGCTTCTAATTCACCCCTCCACTTT. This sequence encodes CSALRTASNSPLHF.

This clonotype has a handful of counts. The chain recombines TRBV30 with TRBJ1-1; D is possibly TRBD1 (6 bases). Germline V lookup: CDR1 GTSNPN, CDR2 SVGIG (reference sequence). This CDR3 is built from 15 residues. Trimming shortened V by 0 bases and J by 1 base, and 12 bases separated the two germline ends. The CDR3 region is CAWSVGQGWNTEAFF. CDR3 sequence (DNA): TGTGCCTGGAGTGTAGGGCAGGGGTGGAACACTGAAGCTTTCTTT.

CDR3 bases: TGCAGTGCTAGAACAGGTGCTAGCCAAGAGACCCAGTACTTC. Amino acid sequence: CSARTGASQETQYF. The chain combines TRBV20-1 with TRBJ2-5; weak D call: TRBD1 (5 bases). V lost 2 bases to trimming and J lost 1 base, with 11 bases between them. This CDR3 is 14 amino acids long. Germline-derived CDR1 and CDR2 are DFQATT and SNEGSKA (reference sequence).

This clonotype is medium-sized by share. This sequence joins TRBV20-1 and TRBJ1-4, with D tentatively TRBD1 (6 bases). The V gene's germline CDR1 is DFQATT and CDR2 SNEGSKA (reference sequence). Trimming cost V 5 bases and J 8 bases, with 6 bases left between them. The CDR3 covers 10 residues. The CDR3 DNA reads TGCAGTGCTGGACAGGAAAAACTGTTTTTT. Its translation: CSAGQEKLFF.

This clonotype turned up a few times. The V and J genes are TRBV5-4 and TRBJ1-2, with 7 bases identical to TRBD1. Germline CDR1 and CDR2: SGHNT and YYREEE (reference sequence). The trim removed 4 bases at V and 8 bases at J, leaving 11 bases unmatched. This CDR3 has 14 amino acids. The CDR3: CASSVYTGDRGYTF. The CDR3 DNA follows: TGTGCCAGCAGCGTCTACACAGGGGATCGAGGCTACACCTTC.

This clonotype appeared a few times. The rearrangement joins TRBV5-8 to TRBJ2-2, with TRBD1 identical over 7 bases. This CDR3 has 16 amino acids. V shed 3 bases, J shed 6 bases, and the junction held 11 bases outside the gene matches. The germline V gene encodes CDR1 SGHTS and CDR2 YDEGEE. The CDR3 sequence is CASSYGLQGYAGELFF. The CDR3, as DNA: TGTGCCAGCAGCTATGGGTTACAGGGGTATGCCGGGGAGCTGTTTTTT.

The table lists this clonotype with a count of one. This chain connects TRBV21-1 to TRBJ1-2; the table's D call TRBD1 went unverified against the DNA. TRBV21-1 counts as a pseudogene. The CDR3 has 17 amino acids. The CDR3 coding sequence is TGTGCCAGCAGCCCAAAACCCCGGGGGGGGGCCCACTATGGCTACACCTTC. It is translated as CASSPKPRGGAHYGYTF.

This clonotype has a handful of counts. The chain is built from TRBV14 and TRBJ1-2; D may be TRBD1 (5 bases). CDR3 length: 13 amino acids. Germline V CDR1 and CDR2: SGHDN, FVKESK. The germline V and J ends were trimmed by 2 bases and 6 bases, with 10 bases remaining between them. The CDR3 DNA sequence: TGTGCCAGCAGCCAAAGGGTAGGGGATGGCTACACCTTC. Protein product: CASSQRVGDGYTF.

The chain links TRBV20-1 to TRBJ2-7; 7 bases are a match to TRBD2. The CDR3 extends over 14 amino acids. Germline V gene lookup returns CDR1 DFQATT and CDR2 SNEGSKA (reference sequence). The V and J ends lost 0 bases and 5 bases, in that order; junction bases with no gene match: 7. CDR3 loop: CSARDGGGWDEQYF. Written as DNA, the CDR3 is TGCAGTGCTAGAGATGGGGGGGGGTGGGACGAGCAGTACTTC.

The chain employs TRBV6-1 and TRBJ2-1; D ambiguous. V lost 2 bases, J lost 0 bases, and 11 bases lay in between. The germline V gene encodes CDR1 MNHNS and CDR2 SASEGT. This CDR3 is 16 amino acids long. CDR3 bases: TGTGCCAGCAGTGAACTGTTGAAGAGCTCCTACAATGAGCAGTTCTTC. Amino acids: CASSELLKSSYNEQFF.

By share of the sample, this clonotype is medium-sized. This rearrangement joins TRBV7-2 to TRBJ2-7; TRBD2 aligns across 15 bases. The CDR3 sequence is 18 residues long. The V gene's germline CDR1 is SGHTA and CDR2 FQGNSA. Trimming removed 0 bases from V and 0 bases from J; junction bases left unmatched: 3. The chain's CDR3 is CASSLAGTSGGYSYEQYF. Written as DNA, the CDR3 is TGTGCCAGCAGCTTAGCGGGGACTAGCGGGGGGTACTCCTACGAGCAGTACTTC.

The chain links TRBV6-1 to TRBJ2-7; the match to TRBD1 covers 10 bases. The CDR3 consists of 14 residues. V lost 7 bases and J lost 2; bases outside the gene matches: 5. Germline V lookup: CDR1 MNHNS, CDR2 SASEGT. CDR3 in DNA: TGTGCCAGCAAAGGCGGGACAGGGGCCTACGAGCAGTACTTC. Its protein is CASKGGTGAYEQYF.

This CDR3 reads CASTPPGGSAWAGELFF. CDR3 nucleotide sequence: TGTGCCAGTACCCCCCCCGGGGGATCCGCTTGGGCCGGGGAGCTGTTTTTT. The J gene is TRBJ2-2, the V gene TRBV19, with D perhaps TRBD2 (6 bases). The CDR3 spans 17 residues. The germline V gene has CDR1 LNHDA and CDR2 SQIVND (reference sequence). Trimming removed 7 bases at V and 6 bases at J, with 24 bases between.

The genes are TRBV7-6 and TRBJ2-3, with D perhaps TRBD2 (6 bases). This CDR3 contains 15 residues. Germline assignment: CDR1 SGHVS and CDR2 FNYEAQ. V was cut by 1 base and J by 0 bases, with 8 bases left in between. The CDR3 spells CASSLDGGSTDTQYF. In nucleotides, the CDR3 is TGTGCCAGCAGCTTAGACGGGGGAAGCACAGATACGCAGTATTTT.

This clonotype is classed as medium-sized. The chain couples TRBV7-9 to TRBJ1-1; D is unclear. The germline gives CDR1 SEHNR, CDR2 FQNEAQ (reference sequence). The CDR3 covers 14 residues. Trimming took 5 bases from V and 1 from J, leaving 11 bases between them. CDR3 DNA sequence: TGTGCCAGCAGCCCCCCACAGAGGAACACTGAAGCTTTCTTT. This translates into CASSPPQRNTEAFF.

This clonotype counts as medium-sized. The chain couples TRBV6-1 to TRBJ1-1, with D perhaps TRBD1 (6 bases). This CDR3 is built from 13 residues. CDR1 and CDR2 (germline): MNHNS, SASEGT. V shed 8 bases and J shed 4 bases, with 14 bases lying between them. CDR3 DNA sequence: TGTGCCAGCGGCGAGGGGGGAGGCACTGAAGCTTTCTTT. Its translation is CASGEGGGTEAFF.

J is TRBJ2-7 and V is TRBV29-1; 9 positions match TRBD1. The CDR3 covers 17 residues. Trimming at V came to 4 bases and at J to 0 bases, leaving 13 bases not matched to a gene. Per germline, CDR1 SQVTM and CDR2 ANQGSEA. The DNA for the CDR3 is TGCAGCGTTGTATGGGACAGGGACCCCGGACCCTCCTACGAGCAGTACTTC. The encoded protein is CSVVWDRDPGPSYEQYF.

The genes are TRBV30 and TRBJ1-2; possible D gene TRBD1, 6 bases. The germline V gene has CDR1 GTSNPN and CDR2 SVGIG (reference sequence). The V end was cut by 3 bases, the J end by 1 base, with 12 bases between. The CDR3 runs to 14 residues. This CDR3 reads CAWSRGGFNYGYTF. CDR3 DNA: TGTGCCTGGAGCCGGGGGGGCTTTAACTATGGCTACACCTTC.

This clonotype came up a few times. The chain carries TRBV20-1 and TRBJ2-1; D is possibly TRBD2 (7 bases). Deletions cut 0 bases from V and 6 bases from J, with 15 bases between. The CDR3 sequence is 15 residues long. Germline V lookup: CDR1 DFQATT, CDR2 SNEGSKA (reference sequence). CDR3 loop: CSARDRRGGANEQFF. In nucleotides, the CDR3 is TGCAGTGCTAGAGATAGGAGGGGGGGGGCCAATGAGCAGTTCTTC.

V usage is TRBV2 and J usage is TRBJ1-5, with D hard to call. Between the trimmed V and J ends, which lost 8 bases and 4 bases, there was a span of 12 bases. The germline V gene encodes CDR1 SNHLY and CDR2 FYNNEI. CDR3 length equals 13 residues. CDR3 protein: CASATGPNQPQHF. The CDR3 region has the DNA TGTGCCAGCGCGACCGGGCCAAATCAGCCCCAGCATTTT.

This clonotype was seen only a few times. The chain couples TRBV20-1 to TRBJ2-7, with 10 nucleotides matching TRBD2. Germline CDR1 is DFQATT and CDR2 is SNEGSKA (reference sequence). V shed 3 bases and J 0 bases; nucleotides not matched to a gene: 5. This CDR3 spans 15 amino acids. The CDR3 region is CSASGLAVSSYEQYF. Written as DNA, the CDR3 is TGCAGTGCTAGTGGACTAGCGGTAAGCTCCTACGAGCAGTACTTC.

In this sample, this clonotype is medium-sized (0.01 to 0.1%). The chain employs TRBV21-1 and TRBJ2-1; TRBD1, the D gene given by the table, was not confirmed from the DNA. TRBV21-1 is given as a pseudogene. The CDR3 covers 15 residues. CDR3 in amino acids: CASSKGDNSYNEQFF. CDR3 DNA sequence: TGTGCCAGCAGCAAAGGGGACAACTCCTACAATGAGCAGTTCTTC.

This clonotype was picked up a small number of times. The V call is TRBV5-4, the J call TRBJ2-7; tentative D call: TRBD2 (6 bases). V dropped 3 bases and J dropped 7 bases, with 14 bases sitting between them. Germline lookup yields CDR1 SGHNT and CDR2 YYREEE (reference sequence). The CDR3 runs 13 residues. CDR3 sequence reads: CASSWRGGGEQYF. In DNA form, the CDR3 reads TGTGCCAGCAGCTGGCGGGGTGGAGGGGAGCAGTACTTC.

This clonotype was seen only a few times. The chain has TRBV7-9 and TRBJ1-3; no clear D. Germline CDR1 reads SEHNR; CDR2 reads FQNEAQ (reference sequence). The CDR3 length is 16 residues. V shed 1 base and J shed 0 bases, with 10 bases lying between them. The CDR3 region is CASSLDPLYSGNTIYF. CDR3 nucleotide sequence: TGTGCCAGCAGCTTAGATCCTCTCTACTCTGGAAACACCATATATTTT.

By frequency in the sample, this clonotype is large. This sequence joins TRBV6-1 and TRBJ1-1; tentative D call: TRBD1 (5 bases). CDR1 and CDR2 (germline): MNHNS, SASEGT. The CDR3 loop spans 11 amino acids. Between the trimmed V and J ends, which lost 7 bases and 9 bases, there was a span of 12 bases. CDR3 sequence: CASTKGEKAFF. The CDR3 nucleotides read TGTGCCAGCACGAAAGGGGAAAAAGCTTTCTTT.

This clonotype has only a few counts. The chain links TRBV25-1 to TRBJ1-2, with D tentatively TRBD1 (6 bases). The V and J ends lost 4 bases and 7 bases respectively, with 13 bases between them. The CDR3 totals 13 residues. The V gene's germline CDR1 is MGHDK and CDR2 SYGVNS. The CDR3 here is CASSAEGGSGYTF. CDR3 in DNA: TGTGCCAGCAGTGCCGAGGGGGGTAGTGGCTACACCTTC.

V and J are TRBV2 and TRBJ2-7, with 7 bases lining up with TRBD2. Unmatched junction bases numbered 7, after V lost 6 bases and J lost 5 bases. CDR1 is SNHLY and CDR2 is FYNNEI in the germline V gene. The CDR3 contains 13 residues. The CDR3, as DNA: TGTGCCAGCAGGTGGGGGGGGAGGAACGAGCAGTACTTC. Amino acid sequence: CASRWGGRNEQYF.

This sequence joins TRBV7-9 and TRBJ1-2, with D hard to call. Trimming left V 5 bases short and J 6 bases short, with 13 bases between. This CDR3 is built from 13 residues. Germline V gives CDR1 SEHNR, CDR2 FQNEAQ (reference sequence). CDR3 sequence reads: CASSPWSSDGYTF. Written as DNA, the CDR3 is TGTGCCAGCAGCCCCTGGTCATCCGATGGCTACACCTTC.